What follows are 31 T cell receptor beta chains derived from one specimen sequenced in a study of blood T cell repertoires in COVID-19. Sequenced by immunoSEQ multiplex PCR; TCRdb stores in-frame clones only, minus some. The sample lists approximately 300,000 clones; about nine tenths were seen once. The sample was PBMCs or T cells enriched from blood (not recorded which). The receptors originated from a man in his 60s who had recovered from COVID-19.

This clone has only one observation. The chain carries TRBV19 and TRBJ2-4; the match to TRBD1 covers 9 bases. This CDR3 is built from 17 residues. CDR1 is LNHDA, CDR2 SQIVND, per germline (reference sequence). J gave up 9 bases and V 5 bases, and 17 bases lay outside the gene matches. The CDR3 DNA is TGTGCCAGTAGTCCCCGGGGACAGGGCGAGGTAAAGAGCATTCAGTACTTC. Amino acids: CASSPRGQGEVKSIQYF.

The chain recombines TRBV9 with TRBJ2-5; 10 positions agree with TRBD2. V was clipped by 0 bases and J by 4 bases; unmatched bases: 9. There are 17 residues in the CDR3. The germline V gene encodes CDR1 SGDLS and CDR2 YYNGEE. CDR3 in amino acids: CASSVGWTSGGRETQYF. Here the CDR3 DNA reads TGTGCCAGCAGCGTAGGCTGGACTAGCGGAGGTCGAGAGACCCAGTACTTC.

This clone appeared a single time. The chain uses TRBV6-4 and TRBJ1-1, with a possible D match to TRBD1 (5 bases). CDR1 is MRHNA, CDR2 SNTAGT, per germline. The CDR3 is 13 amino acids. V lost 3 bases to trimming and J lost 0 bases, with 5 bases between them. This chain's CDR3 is CASSETVNTEAFF. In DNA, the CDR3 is TGTGCCAGCAGTGAGACAGTGAACACTGAAGCTTTCTTT.

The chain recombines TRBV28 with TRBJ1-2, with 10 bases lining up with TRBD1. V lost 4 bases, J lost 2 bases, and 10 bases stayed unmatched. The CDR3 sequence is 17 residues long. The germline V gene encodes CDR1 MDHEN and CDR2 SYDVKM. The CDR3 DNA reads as TGTGCCAGCAGTTATCTCGCCCGACAGGGGGCGAACTATGGCTACACCTTC. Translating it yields CASSYLARQGANYGYTF.

Here the CDR3 reads CASSLLSSGGGGTEAFF. The CDR3 region has the DNA TGTGCCAGCAGCTTGCTATCTTCGGGGGGTGGCGGCACTGAAGCTTTCTTT. The V gene is TRBV5-5, the J gene TRBJ1-1; maybe TRBD1 (5 bases). CDR1 is SGHKS, CDR2 YYEKEE, per germline (reference sequence). The CDR3 loop spans 17 amino acids. V lost 1 base and J 4 bases, leaving 20 bases between the germline ends.

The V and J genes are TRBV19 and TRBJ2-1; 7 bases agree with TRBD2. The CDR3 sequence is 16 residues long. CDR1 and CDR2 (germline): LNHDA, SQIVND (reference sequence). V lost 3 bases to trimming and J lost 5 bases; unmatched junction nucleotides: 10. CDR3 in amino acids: CASSILTSRPHNEQFF. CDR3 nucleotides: TGTGCCAGTAGTATCCTGACTAGCAGGCCCCACAATGAGCAGTTCTTC.

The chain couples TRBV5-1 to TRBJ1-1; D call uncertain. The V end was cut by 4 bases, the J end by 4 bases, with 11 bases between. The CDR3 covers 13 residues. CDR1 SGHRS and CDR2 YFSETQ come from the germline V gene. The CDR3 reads CASSPAGLTEAFF. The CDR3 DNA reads TGCGCCAGCAGCCCGGCGGGCCTCACTGAAGCTTTCTTT.

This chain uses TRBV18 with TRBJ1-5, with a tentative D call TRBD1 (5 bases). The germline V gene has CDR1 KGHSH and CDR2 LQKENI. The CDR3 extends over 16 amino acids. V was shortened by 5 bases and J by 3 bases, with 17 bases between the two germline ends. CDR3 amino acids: CASSSEGAGYNQPQHF. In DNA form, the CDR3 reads TGTGCCAGCTCATCCGAAGGGGCAGGCTACAATCAGCCCCAGCATTTT.

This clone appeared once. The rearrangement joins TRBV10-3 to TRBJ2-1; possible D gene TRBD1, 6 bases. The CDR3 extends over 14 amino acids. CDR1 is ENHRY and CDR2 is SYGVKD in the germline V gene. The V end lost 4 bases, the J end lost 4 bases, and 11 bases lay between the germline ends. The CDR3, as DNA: TGTGCCATCAGTGTGGGGACACCTTACAATGAGCAGTTCTTC. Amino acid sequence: CAISVGTPYNEQFF.

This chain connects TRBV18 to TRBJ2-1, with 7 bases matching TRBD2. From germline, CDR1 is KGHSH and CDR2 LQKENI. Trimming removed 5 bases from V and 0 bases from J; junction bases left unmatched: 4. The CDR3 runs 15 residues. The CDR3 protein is CASSILASSYNEQFF. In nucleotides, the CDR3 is TGTGCCAGCTCAATACTAGCGAGCTCCTACAATGAGCAGTTCTTC.

CDR3 nucleotides: TGTGCCAGCAGTCTTAAAATCCCCCGCGGGGAGCTGTTTTTT. Its protein is CASSLKIPRGELFF. The chain couples TRBV6-5 to TRBJ2-2, with no clear D. Per germline, CDR1 MNHEY and CDR2 SVGAGI. CDR3 length equals 14 residues. The V and J ends lost 5 bases and 7 bases respectively, with 14 bases between them.

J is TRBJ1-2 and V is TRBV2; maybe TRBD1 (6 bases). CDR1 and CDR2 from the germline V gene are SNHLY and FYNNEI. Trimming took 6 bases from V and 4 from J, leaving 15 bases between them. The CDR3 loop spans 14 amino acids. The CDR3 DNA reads TGTGCCAGCAGGAGTAACGGGGGGGCCTATGGCTACACCTTC. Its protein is CASRSNGGAYGYTF.

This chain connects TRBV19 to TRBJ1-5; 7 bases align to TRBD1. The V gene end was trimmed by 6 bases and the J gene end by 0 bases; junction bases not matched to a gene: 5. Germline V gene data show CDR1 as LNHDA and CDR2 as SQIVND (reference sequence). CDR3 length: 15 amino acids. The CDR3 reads CASSWTGVSNQPQHF. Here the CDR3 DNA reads TGTGCCAGTAGCTGGACAGGAGTTAGCAATCAGCCCCAGCATTTT.

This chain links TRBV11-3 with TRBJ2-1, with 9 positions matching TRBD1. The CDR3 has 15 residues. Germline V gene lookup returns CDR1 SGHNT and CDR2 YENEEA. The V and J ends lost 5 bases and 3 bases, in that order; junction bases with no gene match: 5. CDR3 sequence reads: CASSLGQGNYNEQFF. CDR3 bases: TGTGCCAGCAGCCTAGGACAGGGGAACTACAATGAGCAGTTCTTC.

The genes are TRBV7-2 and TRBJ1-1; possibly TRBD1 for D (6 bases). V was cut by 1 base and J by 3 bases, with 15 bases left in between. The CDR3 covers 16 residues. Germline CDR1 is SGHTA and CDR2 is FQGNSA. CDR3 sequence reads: CASSLGGGGADTEAFF. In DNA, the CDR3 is TGTGCCAGCAGCTTAGGAGGGGGGGGCGCAGACACTGAAGCTTTCTTT.

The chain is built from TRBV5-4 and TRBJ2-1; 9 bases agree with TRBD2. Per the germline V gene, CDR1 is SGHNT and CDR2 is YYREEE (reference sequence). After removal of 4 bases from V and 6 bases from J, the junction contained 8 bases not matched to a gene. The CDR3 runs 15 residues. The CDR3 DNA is TGTGCCAGCAGCCCCACCGGCGGGAGGGCCAATGAGCAGTTCTTC. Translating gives CASSPTGGRANEQFF.

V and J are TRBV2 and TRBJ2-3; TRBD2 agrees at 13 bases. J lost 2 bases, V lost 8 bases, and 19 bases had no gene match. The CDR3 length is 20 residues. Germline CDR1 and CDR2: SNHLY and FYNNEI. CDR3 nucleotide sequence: TGTGCCAGCCGACTTAATATTCCGGGACTAGCGGGGATACTCACAGATACGCAGTATTTT. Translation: CASRLNIPGLAGILTDTQYF.

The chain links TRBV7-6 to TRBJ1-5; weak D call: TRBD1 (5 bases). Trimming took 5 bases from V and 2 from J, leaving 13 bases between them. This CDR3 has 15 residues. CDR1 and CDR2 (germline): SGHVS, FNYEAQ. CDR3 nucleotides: TGTGCCAGCAGCGAACGGGGGGATGGCAATCAGCCCCAGCATTTT. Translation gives CASSERGDGNQPQHF.

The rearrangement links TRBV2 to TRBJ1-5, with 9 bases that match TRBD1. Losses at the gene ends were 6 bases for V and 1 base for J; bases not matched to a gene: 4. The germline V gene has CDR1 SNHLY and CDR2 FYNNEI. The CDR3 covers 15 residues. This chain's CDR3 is CASREQGASNQPQHF. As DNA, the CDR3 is TGTGCCAGCAGGGAACAGGGGGCAAGCAATCAGCCCCAGCATTTT.

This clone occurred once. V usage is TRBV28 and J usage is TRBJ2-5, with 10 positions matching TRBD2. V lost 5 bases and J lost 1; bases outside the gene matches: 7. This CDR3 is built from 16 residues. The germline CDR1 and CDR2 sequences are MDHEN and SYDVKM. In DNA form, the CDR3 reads TGTGCCAGCAGTCCCTCCGGGACTAGCGTCCAAGAGACCCAGTACTTC. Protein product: CASSPSGTSVQETQYF.

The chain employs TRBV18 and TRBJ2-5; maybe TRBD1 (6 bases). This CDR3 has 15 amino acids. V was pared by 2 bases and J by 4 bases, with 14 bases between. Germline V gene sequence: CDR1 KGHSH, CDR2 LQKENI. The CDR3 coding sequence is TGTGCCAGCTCACCATCGGCAGGGGTTCGAGAGACCCAGTACTTC. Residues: CASSPSAGVRETQYF.

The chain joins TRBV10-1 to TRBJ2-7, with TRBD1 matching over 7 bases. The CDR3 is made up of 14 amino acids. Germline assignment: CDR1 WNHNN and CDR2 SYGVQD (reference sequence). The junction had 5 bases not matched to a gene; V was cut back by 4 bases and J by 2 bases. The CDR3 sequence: CASSGDSPPYEQYF. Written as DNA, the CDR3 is TGCGCCAGCAGTGGGGACAGTCCCCCCTACGAGCAGTACTTC.

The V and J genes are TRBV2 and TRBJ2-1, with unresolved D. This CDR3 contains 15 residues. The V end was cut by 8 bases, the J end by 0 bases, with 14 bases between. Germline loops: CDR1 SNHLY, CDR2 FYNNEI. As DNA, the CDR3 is TGTGCCAGCCACGTTAGCCCGGGCTCCTACAATGAGCAGTTCTTC. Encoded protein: CASHVSPGSYNEQFF.

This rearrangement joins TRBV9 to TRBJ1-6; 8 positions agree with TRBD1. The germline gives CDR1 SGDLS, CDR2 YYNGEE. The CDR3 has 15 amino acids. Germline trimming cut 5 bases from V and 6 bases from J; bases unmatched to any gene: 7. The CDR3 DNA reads TGTGCCAGCAGTGAACAGGGGGTCGGTAATTCACCCCTCCACTTT. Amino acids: CASSEQGVGNSPLHF.

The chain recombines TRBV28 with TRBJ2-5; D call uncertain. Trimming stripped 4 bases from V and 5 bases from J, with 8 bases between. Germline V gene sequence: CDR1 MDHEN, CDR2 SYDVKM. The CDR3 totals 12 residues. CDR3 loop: CASSSGMETQYF. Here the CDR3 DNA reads TGTGCCAGCAGTTCAGGCATGGAGACCCAGTACTTC.

The CDR3 region has the DNA TGTGCCAGCAGTTACTTTGAGGGCACTGAAGCTTTCTTT. It translates to CASSYFEGTEAFF. The chain couples TRBV6-2 or TRBV6-3 to TRBJ1-1; D uncertain. V lost 1 base and J 4 bases, leaving 7 bases between the germline ends. The germline V gene encodes CDR1 MNHEY and CDR2 SVGEGT. The CDR3 contains 13 residues.

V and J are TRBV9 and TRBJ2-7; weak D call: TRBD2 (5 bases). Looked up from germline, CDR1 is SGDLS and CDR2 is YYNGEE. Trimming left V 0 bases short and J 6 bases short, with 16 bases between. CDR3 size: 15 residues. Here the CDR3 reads CASSVVGLSRSEQYF. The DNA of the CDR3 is TGTGCCAGCAGCGTAGTCGGACTCTCCCGCTCCGAGCAGTACTTC.

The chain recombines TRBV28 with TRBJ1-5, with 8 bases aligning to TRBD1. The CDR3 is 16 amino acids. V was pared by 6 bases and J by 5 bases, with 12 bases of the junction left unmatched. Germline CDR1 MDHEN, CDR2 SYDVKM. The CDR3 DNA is TGTGCCAGCAGCCCACTCGGACAGGGTCAGGATCAGCCCCAGCATTTT. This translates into CASSPLGQGQDQPQHF.

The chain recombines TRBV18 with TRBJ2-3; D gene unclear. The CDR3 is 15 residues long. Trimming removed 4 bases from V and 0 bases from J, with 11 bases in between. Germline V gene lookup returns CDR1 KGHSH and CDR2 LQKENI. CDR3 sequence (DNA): TGTGCCAGCTCACAAACTCCAATTAGCACAGATACGCAGTATTTT. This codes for CASSQTPISTDTQYF.

The CDR3 coding sequence is TGCGCCAGCAGCCAAGATGTTTACAGGGGCGATCAGCCCCAGCATTTT. As protein: CASSQDVYRGDQPQHF. The gene calls are TRBV4-1 and TRBJ1-5; TRBD1 matches 7 bases. Germline V gene sequence: CDR1 MGHRA, CDR2 YSYEKL. The junction had 7 bases not matched to a gene; V was cut back by 0 bases and J by 5 bases. There are 16 residues in the CDR3.

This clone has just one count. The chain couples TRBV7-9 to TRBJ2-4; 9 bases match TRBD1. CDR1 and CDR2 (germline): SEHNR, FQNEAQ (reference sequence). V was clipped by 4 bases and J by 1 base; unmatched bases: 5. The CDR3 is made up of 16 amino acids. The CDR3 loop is CASSSRQGEAKNIQYF. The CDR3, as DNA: TGTGCCAGCAGCTCCCGACAGGGGGAGGCCAAAAACATTCAGTACTTC. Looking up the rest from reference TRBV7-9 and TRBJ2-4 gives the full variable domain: DTGVSQNPRHKITKRGQNVTFRCDPISEHNRLYWYRQTLGQGPEFLTYFQNEAQLEKSRLLSDRFSAERPKGSFSTLEIQRTEQGDSAMYLCASSSRQGEAKNIQYFGAGTRLSVL.